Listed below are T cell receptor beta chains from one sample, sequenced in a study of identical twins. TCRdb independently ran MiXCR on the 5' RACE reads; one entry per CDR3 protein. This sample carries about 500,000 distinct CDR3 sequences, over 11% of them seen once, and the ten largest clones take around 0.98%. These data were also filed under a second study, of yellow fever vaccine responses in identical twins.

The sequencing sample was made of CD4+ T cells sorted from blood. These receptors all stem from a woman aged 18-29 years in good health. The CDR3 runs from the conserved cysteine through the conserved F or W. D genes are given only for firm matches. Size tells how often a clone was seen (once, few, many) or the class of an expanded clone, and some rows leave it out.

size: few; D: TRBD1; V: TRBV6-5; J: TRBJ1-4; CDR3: CASSSDRAKLFF; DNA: TGTGCCAGCAGCTCCGACAGGGCGAAACTGTTTTTT
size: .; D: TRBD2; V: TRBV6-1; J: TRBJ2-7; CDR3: CASTTAGPTYEQYF; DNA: TGTGCCAGCACCACAGCGGGACCGACCTACGAGCAGTACTTC
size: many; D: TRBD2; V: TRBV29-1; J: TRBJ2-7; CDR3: CSVVSTSGGHEQYF; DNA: TGCAGCGTTGTGTCAACTAGCGGGGGGCACGAGCAGTACTTC
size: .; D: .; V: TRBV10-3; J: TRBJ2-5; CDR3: CAISRTEETQYF; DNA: TGTGCCATCAGCCGGACAGAAGAGACCCAGTACTTC
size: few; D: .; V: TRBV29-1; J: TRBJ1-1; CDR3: CSVEGGRGGNTEAFF; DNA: TGCAGCGTCGAAGGGGGGCGCGGGGGGAACACTGAAGCTTTCTTT
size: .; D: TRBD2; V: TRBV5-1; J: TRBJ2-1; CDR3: CASNPGTSGRASYNEQFF; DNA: TGCGCCAGCAACCCCGGGACTAGCGGGAGGGCCTCCTACAATGAGCAGTTCTTC
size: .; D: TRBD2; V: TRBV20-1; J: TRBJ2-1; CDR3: CSAARGGSINNEQFF; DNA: TGCAGTGCCGCCCGGGGCGGGAGTATCAACAATGAGCAGTTCTTC
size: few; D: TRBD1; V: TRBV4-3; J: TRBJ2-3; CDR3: CASSQGQGSADTQYF; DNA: TGCGCCAGCAGCCAAGGACAGGGGTCCGCAGATACGCAGTATTTT
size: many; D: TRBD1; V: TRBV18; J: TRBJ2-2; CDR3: CASSPRQGDSGELFF; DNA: TGTGCCAGCTCACCTCGACAGGGGGATTCCGGGGAGCTGTTTTTT
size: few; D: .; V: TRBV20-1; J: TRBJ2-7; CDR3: CSDPWAGAAYEQYF; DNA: TGCAGTGACCCCTGGGCGGGGGCGGCCTACGAGCAGTACTTC
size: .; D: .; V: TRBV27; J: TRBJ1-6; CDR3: CASSNQALNSPLHF; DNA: TGTGCCAGCAGTAACCAGGCTCTAAATTCACCCCTCCACTTT
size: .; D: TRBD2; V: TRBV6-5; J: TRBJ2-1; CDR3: CASSSGLAGSYNEQFF; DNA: TGTGCCAGCAGTTCGGGACTAGCGGGCTCCTACAATGAGCAGTTCTTC